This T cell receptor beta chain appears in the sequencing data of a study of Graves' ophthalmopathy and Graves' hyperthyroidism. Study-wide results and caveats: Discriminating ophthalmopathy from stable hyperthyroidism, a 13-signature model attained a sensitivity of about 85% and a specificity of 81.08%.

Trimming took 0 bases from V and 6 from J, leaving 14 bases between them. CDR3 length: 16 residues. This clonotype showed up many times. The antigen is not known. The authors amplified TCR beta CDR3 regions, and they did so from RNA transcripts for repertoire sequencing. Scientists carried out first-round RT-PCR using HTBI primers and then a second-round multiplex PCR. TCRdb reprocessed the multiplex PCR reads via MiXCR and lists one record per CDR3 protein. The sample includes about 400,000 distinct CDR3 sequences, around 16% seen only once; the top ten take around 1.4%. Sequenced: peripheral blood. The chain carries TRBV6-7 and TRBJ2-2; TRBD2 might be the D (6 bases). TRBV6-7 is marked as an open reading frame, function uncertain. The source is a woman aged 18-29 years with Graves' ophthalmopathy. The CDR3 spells CASSYSIRELAGELFF. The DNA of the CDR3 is TGTGCCAGCAGTTACTCCATACGGGAGTTGGCCGGGGAGCTGTTTTTT.